The 27 T cell receptor beta chains presented below share a single source sample, sequenced in a study of blood T cell repertoires in COVID-19. TCRdb's table, derived via immunoSEQ multiplex PCR, lists solely in-frame clones and lacks some. Altogether a few hundred thousand clones are present, around 81% being singletons, with the ten largest covering 3.5% to 4.5%. Sequencing used PBMCs or T cells enriched from blood (not recorded which). The receptors were sampled from a man aged 25 to 40 with acute COVID-19.

The chain couples TRBV24-1 to TRBJ1-2; TRBD1 might be the D (5 bases). V was cut by 3 bases and J by 7 bases, with 14 bases left in between. Germline values: CDR1 KGHDR, CDR2 SFDVKD. The CDR3 runs 14 residues. The CDR3 nucleotides read TGTGCCACCAGTGATCGGTCAGGGCAGGGTGGCTACACCTTC. This gives the protein CATSDRSGQGGYTF.

V gene TRBV9 combines with J gene TRBJ1-2; D remains unclear. CDR3 length: 15 amino acids. The germline V and J ends were trimmed by 0 bases and 3 bases, with 12 bases remaining between them. The germline V gene encodes CDR1 SGDLS and CDR2 YYNGEE. This CDR3 reads CASSVGEATYYGYTF. The CDR3 DNA reads as TGTGCCAGCAGCGTAGGTGAGGCAACTTACTATGGCTACACCTTC.

The chain joins TRBV3-1 (or the pseudogene TRBV3-2) to TRBJ1-2; no reliable D call. V was trimmed by 0 bases and J by 5 bases, leaving 22 bases between them. This CDR3 is built from 18 residues. Per the germline V gene, CDR1 is LGHDT and CDR2 is YNNKEL (reference sequence). The CDR3 region has the DNA TGTGCCAGCAGCCAAGATATACCCGGGGTGGTGGAAAGATATGGCTACACCTTC. Its protein is CASSQDIPGVVERYGYTF.

The chain has TRBV5-1 and TRBJ1-1; D might be TRBD1 (6 bases). The CDR3 runs to 14 residues. The germline V gene has CDR1 SGHRS and CDR2 YFSETQ. Trimming shortened V by 4 bases and J by 0 bases, and 10 bases separated the two germline ends. The chain's CDR3 is CASSRGHLNTEAFF. For the CDR3, the DNA is TGCGCCAGCAGCCGGGGACACCTGAACACTGAAGCTTTCTTT.

The genes are TRBV6-4 and TRBJ1-2; 7 bases are shared with TRBD1. This CDR3 spans 15 amino acids. The ends lost 8 bases at V and 4 bases at J; junction bases unmatched: 13. CDR1 and CDR2 (germline): MRHNA, SNTAGT. This CDR3 reads CASAPQGTEVYGYTF. DNA for the CDR3: TGTGCCAGCGCGCCACAGGGGACAGAAGTCTATGGCTACACCTTC.

V is TRBV29-1 and J is TRBJ1-4, with TRBD1 identical over 7 bases. CDR1 and CDR2 from the germline V gene are SQVTM and ANQGSEA. This CDR3 comprises 13 residues. The V segment lost 3 bases and the J segment 8 bases; nucleotides outside the gene matches: 6. CDR3 coding DNA: TGCAGCGTTGATGAGGGGGCTGGAGAAAAACTGTTTTTT. It codes for CSVDEGAGEKLFF.

The chain joins TRBV5-1 to TRBJ2-5, with 11 nucleotides matching TRBD1. V shed 4 bases, J shed 4 bases, and the junction held 6 bases outside the gene matches. The CDR3 has 15 residues. Germline CDR1 and CDR2: SGHRS and YFSETQ. The CDR3: CASSLRTGGAETQYF. The CDR3 DNA reads as TGCGCCAGCAGCCTTCGGACAGGGGGCGCAGAGACCCAGTACTTC. Combining the CDR3 with reference TRBV5-1 and TRBJ2-5 gives the whole variable domain KAGVTQTPRYLIKTRGQQVTLSCSPISGHRSVSWYQQTPGQGLQFLFEYFSETQRNKGNFPGRFSGRQFSNSRSEMNVSTLELGDSALYLCASSLRTGGAETQYFGPGTRLLVL.

V gene TRBV11-2 combines with J gene TRBJ2-7, with a possible D match to TRBD2 (5 bases). Trimming stripped 3 bases from V and 2 bases from J, with 11 bases between. CDR3 length: 14 amino acids. CDR1 is SGHAT and CDR2 is FQNNGV in the germline V gene. CDR3 DNA sequence: TGTGCCAGCAGCTTTACGCGGGTAACCTACGAGCAGTACTTC. Translating it yields CASSFTRVTYEQYF.

In this sample, this clone turned up a few times. Additional DNA sequences in this sample encode the identical CDR3. The J gene is TRBJ1-3, the V gene TRBV5-1; D is perhaps TRBD1 (5 bases). Trimming cost V 0 bases and J 1 base, with 8 bases left between them. Germline V lookup: CDR1 SGHRS, CDR2 YFSETQ. The CDR3 sequence is 15 residues long. Here the CDR3 reads CASSLAGGSGNTIYF. The CDR3 DNA is TGCGCCAGCAGCTTGGCCGGGGGTTCTGGAAACACCATATATTTT.

This sequence joins TRBV5-1 and TRBJ2-3; no firm D call. The V end was cut by 1 base, the J end by 1 base, with 13 bases between. The CDR3 totals 16 residues. The V gene's germline CDR1 is SGHRS and CDR2 YFSETQ. In DNA form, the CDR3 reads TGCGCCAGCAGCTTGTTGGCCACAGTGGGCACAGATACGCAGTATTTT. Protein product: CASSLLATVGTDTQYF.

The chain carries TRBV2 and TRBJ2-7, with a weak D call TRBD1 (6 bases). V gave up 7 bases and J gave up 0 bases, with 16 bases separating them. The CDR3 covers 15 residues. CDR1 is SNHLY and CDR2 is FYNNEI in the germline V gene. The CDR3 here is CASKTRDTYSYEQYF. CDR3 coding DNA: TGTGCCAGCAAAACCCGGGACACCTACTCCTACGAGCAGTACTTC.

This clone was recorded at least ten times. The genes are TRBV4-2 and TRBJ2-7; the match to TRBD2 covers 11 bases. The germline gives CDR1 LGHNA, CDR2 YNFKEQ. J gave up 2 bases and V 4 bases, and 13 bases lay outside the gene matches. The CDR3 contains 18 residues. The CDR3 DNA is TGTGCCAGCAGCCTACCTGATTATACACTAGCGGGGGCCTACGAGCAGTACTTC. Its protein is CASSLPDYTLAGAYEQYF.

The chain carries TRBV5-6 and TRBJ2-7; no definite D call. The CDR3 runs 12 residues. The germline gives CDR1 SGHDT, CDR2 YYEEEE. V lost 4 bases and J lost 3, with 8 bases in between. The DNA for the CDR3 is TGTGCCAGCAGCCTAAACCTCTACGAGCAGTACTTC. Its translation is CASSLNLYEQYF.

V usage is TRBV5-1 and J usage is TRBJ1-1; D is undetermined. This CDR3 has 13 amino acids. CDR1 is SGHRS and CDR2 is YFSETQ in the germline V gene. Trimming took 2 bases from V and 6 from J, leaving 11 bases between them. CDR3 in amino acids: CASSFSGIAEAFF. CDR3 nucleotides: TGCGCCAGCAGCTTTTCGGGGATTGCTGAAGCTTTCTTT. Combining the CDR3 with reference TRBV5-1 and TRBJ1-1 gives the whole variable domain KAGVTQTPRYLIKTRGQQVTLSCSPISGHRSVSWYQQTPGQGLQFLFEYFSETQRNKGNFPGRFSGRQFSNSRSEMNVSTLELGDSALYLCASSFSGIAEAFFGQGTRLTVV.

In its sample, this clone was seen once. This chain links TRBV7-5 with TRBJ2-1; the tabulated D call, TRBD2, remains unverified against the DNA. TRBV7-5 is a pseudogene segment. This CDR3 comprises 13 residues. As DNA, the CDR3 is TGTGTCAGAAGTTTCCGGGGTCGAGATGAGCAGTTCTTC. This codes for CVRSFRGRDEQFF.

This chain connects TRBV29-1 to TRBJ1-1; 9 bases map to TRBD1. The CDR3 spans 14 residues. The germline V gene encodes CDR1 SQVTM and CDR2 ANQGSEA. Unmatched junction bases numbered 8, after V lost 4 bases and J lost 5 bases. Here the CDR3 DNA reads TGCAGCGTTGTAGCCGGGACAGGGAGGACTGAAGCTTTCTTT. Amino acids: CSVVAGTGRTEAFF.

The chain carries TRBV6-1 and TRBJ1-5; TRBD1 is a possible D gene (5 bases). CDR1 MNHNS and CDR2 SASEGT come from the germline V gene. V was clipped by 2 bases and J by 7 bases, with 12 bases between them. The CDR3 is 14 amino acids. CDR3: CASSEWAGKQPQHF. The CDR3 DNA reads as TGTGCCAGCAGTGAATGGGCAGGGAAACAGCCCCAGCATTTT.

This chain uses TRBV7-3 with TRBJ2-7; tentatively, D is TRBD2 (5 bases). V was clipped by 5 bases and J by 7 bases, with 15 bases between them. From germline, CDR1 is SGHTA and CDR2 FQGTGA. This CDR3 contains 13 residues. The CDR3 bases are TGTGCCAGCAGCCGGACTGACCTGGAAGAGCAGTACTTC. Amino acid sequence: CASSRTDLEEQYF.

The gene calls are TRBV12-3 or TRBV12-4 and TRBJ1-1, with TRBD1 identical over 7 bases. With 3 bases clipped from V and 4 bases from J, the junction kept 2 bases outside the gene matches. The CDR3 consists of 13 residues. The CDR3 is CASSLTGTTEAFF. Here the CDR3 DNA reads TGTGCCAGCAGTTTGACAGGGACCACTGAAGCTTTCTTT.

This clone was detected once. V gene TRBV29-1 combines with J gene TRBJ1-2; 7 nucleotides line up with TRBD1. There are 16 residues in the CDR3. CDR1 and CDR2 from the germline V gene are SQVTM and ANQGSEA. The V and J ends lost 0 bases and 3 bases, in that order; junction bases with no gene match: 10. As DNA, the CDR3 is TGCAGCGTTGAAGATAGAGCAGGGGGAGGACACTATGGCTACACCTTC. It codes for CSVEDRAGGGHYGYTF.

The gene calls are TRBV2 and TRBJ2-2; no clear D. The CDR3 runs to 13 residues. The germline V gene has CDR1 SNHLY and CDR2 FYNNEI. V was pared by 2 bases and J by 3 bases, with 4 bases between. CDR3 residues: CASSESDTGELFF. The DNA for the CDR3 is TGTGCCAGCAGTGAATCCGACACCGGGGAGCTGTTTTTT.

V gene TRBV7-2 combines with J gene TRBJ2-7; D gene uncertain. The germline V gene encodes CDR1 SGHTA and CDR2 FQGNSA. V was cut by 5 bases and J by 1 base, with 24 bases left in between. There are 18 residues in the CDR3. The CDR3 spells CASSLTAFAAPPSYEQYF. Here the CDR3 DNA reads TGTGCCAGCAGCCTGACGGCTTTCGCGGCGCCACCGTCCTACGAGCAGTACTTC.

The chain recombines TRBV12-5 with TRBJ1-5, with D tentatively TRBD1 (5 bases). Germline values: CDR1 LGHNT, CDR2 FRNRAP. Trimming took off 5 bases at V and 7 bases at J, with 24 bases between the two ends. The CDR3 spans 17 residues. The CDR3, as DNA: TGTGCTAGTGGTCCGGGGGACGGGACCCCCAGACGCCAGCCCCAGCATTTT. Protein sequence: CASGPGDGTPRRQPQHF.

This chain links TRBV11-3 with TRBJ1-5, with D tentatively TRBD1 (5 bases). Per germline, CDR1 SGHNT and CDR2 YENEEA. Trimming left V 7 bases short and J 5 bases short, with 15 bases between. This CDR3 has 14 residues. CDR3 in DNA: TGTGCCAGCACCACACAGCACAGGCATCAGCCCCAGCATTTT. Its protein is CASTTQHRHQPQHF.

The chain employs TRBV28 and TRBJ1-2; 9 bases match TRBD1. The CDR3 extends over 19 amino acids. J lost 5 bases, V lost 2 bases, and 18 bases had no gene match. Germline loops: CDR1 MDHEN, CDR2 SYDVKM. The DNA for the CDR3 is TGTGCCAGCAGTTTAAGCCCTACGATAGACAGGGGGTCTGTTTATGGCTACACCTTC. It encodes CASSLSPTIDRGSVYGYTF.

The J gene is TRBJ1-1, the V gene TRBV5-1, with D possibly being TRBD1 (5 bases). The ends were cut back, 10 bases at V and 1 base at J, with 17 bases in the middle. This CDR3 spans 14 amino acids. The V gene's germline CDR1 is SGHRS and CDR2 YFSETQ. CDR3 bases: TGCGCCTCAGGGATTTCTTCTTCGAACACTGAAGCTTTCTTT. Amino acid sequence: CASGISSSNTEAFF.

This rearrangement joins TRBV5-1 to TRBJ1-6; tentative D call: TRBD1 (6 bases). Germline CDR1 SGHRS, CDR2 YFSETQ. Trimming cost V 0 bases and J 5 bases, with 15 bases left between them. This CDR3 has 17 amino acids. The CDR3 nucleotides are TGCGCCAGCAGCTTGGCCATCCGACAGGATAATAATTCACCCCTCCACTTT. Protein sequence: CASSLAIRQDNNSPLHF.